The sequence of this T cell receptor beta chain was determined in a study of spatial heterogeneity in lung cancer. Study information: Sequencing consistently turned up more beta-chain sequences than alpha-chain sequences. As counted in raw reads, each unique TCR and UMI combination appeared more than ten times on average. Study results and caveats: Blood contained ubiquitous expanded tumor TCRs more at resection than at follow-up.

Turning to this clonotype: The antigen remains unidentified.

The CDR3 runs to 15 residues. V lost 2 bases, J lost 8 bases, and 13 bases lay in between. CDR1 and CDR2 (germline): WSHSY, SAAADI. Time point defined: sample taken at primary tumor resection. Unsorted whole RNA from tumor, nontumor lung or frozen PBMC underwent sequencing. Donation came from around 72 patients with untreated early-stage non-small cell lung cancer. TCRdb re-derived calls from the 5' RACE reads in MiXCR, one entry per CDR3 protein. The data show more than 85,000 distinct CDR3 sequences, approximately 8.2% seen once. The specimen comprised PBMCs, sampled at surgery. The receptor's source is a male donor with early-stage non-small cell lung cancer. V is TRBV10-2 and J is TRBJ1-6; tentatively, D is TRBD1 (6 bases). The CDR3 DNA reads TGCGCCAGCAGTGAGAGGGGGGCCCCCCATTCACCCCTCCACTTT. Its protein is CASSERGAPHSPLHF.